The 10 T cell receptor beta chains given below trace back to one sample, sequenced in a study of CD8 T cells in Susac syndrome. Random hexamers primed reverse transcription of about 0.45 to 1 ug RNA. TCRdb redid the calling of the immunoSEQ multiplex PCR reads with MiXCR, one entry per CDR3 protein. The sample consists of around 200,000 distinct CDR3 sequences, almost 96% of them appearing once. Source material: CD4+ T cells from PBMCs. All receptors come from a human donor with multiple sclerosis.

The chain recombines TRBV29-1 with TRBJ2-7; 11 bases line up with TRBD1. CDR3 length: 12 residues. J gave up 3 bases and V 7 bases, and 2 bases lay outside the gene matches. Germline values: CDR1 SQVTM, CDR2 ANQGSEA. The chain's CDR3 is CSGGTGGYEQYF. The CDR3 DNA sequence: TGCAGCGGTGGGACAGGGGGCTACGAGCAGTACTTC.

This clonotype was found once. This sequence joins TRBV29-1 and TRBJ2-1; 9 bases align to TRBD1. The CDR3 extends over 14 amino acids. The germline CDR1 and CDR2 sequences are SQVTM and ANQGSEA. The ends lost 2 bases at V and 8 bases at J; junction bases unmatched: 7. CDR3 protein: CSVELGTGIHEQFF. For the CDR3, the DNA is TGCAGCGTTGAATTGGGGACAGGGATACATGAGCAGTTCTTC.

This clonotype is a singleton in its sample. The gene calls are TRBV18 and TRBJ2-1; the D gene is possibly TRBD2 (6 bases). The CDR3 length is 15 residues. CDR1 is KGHSH, CDR2 LQKENI, per germline. Trimming took 3 bases from V and 9 from J, leaving 18 bases between them. CDR3 nucleotide sequence: TGTGCCAGCTCACCGGAGGGTTCGGGTTTCGGTGAGCAGTTCTTC. Protein: CASSPEGSGFGEQFF. The full variable domain, with the rest looked up from reference TRBV18 and TRBJ2-1, is NAGVMQNPRHLVRRRGQEARLRCSPMKGHSHVYWYRQLPEEGLKFMVYLQKENIIDESGMPKERFSAEFPKEGPSILRIQQVVRGDSAAYFCASSPEGSGFGEQFFGPGTRLTVL.

This clonotype has a single count. This chain links TRBV7-9 with TRBJ2-4, with 7 bases lining up with TRBD2. Looked up from germline, CDR1 is SEHNR and CDR2 is FQNEAQ (reference sequence). The length of the CDR3 is 14 residues. Trimming cost V 5 bases and J 9 bases; bases outside gene matches: 10. CDR3 coding DNA: TGTGCCAGCAGCCTCGGACTAGTGTCTGGCATTCAGTACTTC. Amino acid sequence: CASSLGLVSGIQYF.

CDR3 nucleotides: TGTGCCAGCAGTCCTTCCCAGGGCTCCTATAATTCACCCCTCCACTTT. It translates to CASSPSQGSYNSPLHF. The chain is built from TRBV27 and TRBJ1-6; D is possibly TRBD1 (5 bases). This CDR3 is 16 amino acids long. Deletions cut 5 bases from V and 0 bases from J, with 11 bases between. Per the germline V gene, CDR1 is MNHEY and CDR2 is SMNVEV (reference sequence).

This chain joins TRBV28 and TRBJ1-2; tentatively, D is TRBD1 (5 bases). The V gene's germline CDR1 is MDHEN and CDR2 SYDVKM. Deletions cut 2 bases from V and 7 bases from J, with 14 bases between. This CDR3 spans 14 amino acids. The CDR3 region has the DNA TGTGCCAGCAGTTTAGTCTGGGGGGAGCGTGGCTACACCTTC. Translated: CASSLVWGERGYTF.

The rearrangement links TRBV6-6 to TRBJ1-2, with D maybe TRBD1 (6 bases). V was trimmed by 7 bases and J by 5 bases, leaving 20 bases between them. This CDR3 has 15 residues. Germline CDR1 is MNHNY and CDR2 is SVGAGI (reference sequence). CDR3: CASNNRAGESYGYTF. The CDR3 DNA follows: TGTGCCAGCAATAACAGGGCCGGGGAGTCTTATGGCTACACCTTC.

The chain joins TRBV2 to TRBJ1-3, with D uncertain. CDR1 SNHLY and CDR2 FYNNEI come from the germline V gene. Trimming cost V 4 bases and J 0 bases, with 10 bases left between them. The CDR3 has 15 amino acids. CDR3 nucleotides: TGTGCCAGCAGTGGAAGCCTAGACTCTGGAAACACCATATATTTT. Protein: CASSGSLDSGNTIYF.

This clonotype has just one count. The J gene is TRBJ2-1, the V gene TRBV24-1; 8 bases align to TRBD1. CDR3 length equals 15 residues. Trimming cost V 0 bases and J 7 bases; bases outside gene matches: 4. The germline V gene has CDR1 KGHDR and CDR2 SFDVKD. CDR3 residues: CATSDLGTGVNEQFF. CDR3 DNA: TGTGCCACCAGTGATTTGGGGACAGGTGTTAATGAGCAGTTCTTC.

V usage is TRBV20-1 and J usage is TRBJ2-2; D uncertain. CDR1 DFQATT and CDR2 SNEGSKA come from the germline V gene (reference sequence). This CDR3 is built from 13 residues. Trimming stripped 3 bases from V and 0 bases from J, with 5 bases between. CDR3 nucleotides: TGCAGTGCTAGTTTGGCGAACACCGGGGAGCTGTTTTTT. Protein: CSASLANTGELFF.